Reported below is one T cell receptor (beta chain). After removal of 0 bases from V and 4 bases from J, the junction contained 9 bases not matched to a gene. Germline V gene lookup returns CDR1 PRHDT and CDR2 FYEKMQ (reference sequence). This CDR3 is 18 amino acids long. Everyone who took part was about 18 to 90 years old, and they came from 24 US areas. Participant-reported clinical history was the basis for cohort assignment. Recovery meant two consecutive negative NP/OP PCR tests, professional clearance, or resolved symptoms. Per the original data handling: By means of reference gene primer amplification, nucleated cell counts were estimated. Measured with immunoSEQ multiplex PCR; TCRdb has only the in-frame clones, and not every one. V, J and clone size were drawn from that table, and D and trimming were deduced from the DNA. The sample has 350,000 to 550,000 clones; 75% to 90% are singletons. These data are taken from a study of blood T cell repertoires in COVID-19.

This TCR was sampled from a man in his thirties or forties who had recovered from COVID-19. Specimen: PBMCs or T cells enriched from blood (not recorded which). V usage is TRBV13 and J usage is TRBJ1-4; TRBD1 matches at 9 bases. CDR3 sequence: CASSLGAPGQGSNEKLFF. In DNA form, the CDR3 reads TGTGCCAGCAGCTTAGGTGCTCCGGGACAGGGCAGTAATGAAAAACTGTTTTTT.